A selection of T cell receptor beta chains follows, all from one sample in a study of human T cells and chemical hapten exposure. TCRdb reanalysed the RACE reads using MiXCR and keeps one entry per CDR3 protein. The data hold approximately 180,000 distinct CDR3 sequences, with approximately 31% observed a single time. The material was whole blood, obtained in connection with sensitization to the hapten diphenylcyclopropenone (DPC). Receptor source: a young woman with alopecia areata. Some clones in this sample may be carry-over from other donors' samples. Both conserved end residues are part of each CDR3. The D gene is left open where the match is weak. Size tells how often a clone was seen (once, few, many) or the class of an expanded clone, and some rows leave it out.

v_gene	d_gene	j_gene	abundance	CDR3nt	CDR3aa
TRBV10-3	TRBD1	TRBJ1-6	-	TGTGCCATCAGGAAGGACAGGGCTTCTGCTAATTCACCCCTCCACTTT	CAIRKDRASANSPLHF
TRBV20-1	-	TRBJ1-1	-	TGCAGTGCTAGACAGGCCGGCCCGAACACTGAAGCTTTCTTT	CSARQAGPNTEAFF
TRBV20-1	-	TRBJ1-5	many	TGCAGTGCTAGGGAGGCAGGGGTTCAGCCCCAGCATTTT	CSAREAGVQPQHF
TRBV5-1	-	TRBJ2-1	-	TGCGCCAGCAGCTCCCGGGACTTCAATGAGCAGTTCTTC	CASSSRDFNEQFF
TRBV12-3/TRBV12-4	-	TRBJ1-5	-	TGTGCCAGCAGCCCGACACATAGCAATCAGCCCCAGCATTTT	CASSPTHSNQPQHF
TRBV5-1	-	TRBJ1-1	few	TGCGCCAGCAGCTTGGGGATCTTGAACACTGAAGCTTTCTTT	CASSLGILNTEAFF
TRBV29-1	-	TRBJ2-5	-	TGCAGCGTCGGACGGAGTAAAGAGACCCAGTACTTC	CSVGRSKETQYF
TRBV6-2/TRBV6-3	-	TRBJ1-2	-	TGTGCCTCCAGCGCCAGGAGCGATGGCTACACCTTC	CASSARSDGYTF
TRBV29-1	-	TRBJ2-1	many	TGCAGCGTTGATCAGGGACAATCCAGGGCTGAGCAGTTCTTC	CSVDQGQSRAEQFF
TRBV6-5	-	TRBJ2-7	-	TGTGCCATCAAAAGGGGATTCTTCTCCTACGAGCAGTACTTC	CAIKRGFFSYEQYF
TRBV28	TRBD2	TRBJ2-1	-	TGTGCCAGCAACTCACCGGGACTAGCGGGAGGTGAGCAGTTCTTC	CASNSPGLAGGEQFF
TRBV7-2	-	TRBJ1-1	-	TGTGCCAGCAGCCGGCGGGGACCGACTGAAGCTTTCTTT	CASSRRGPTEAFF
TRBV6-2/TRBV6-3	-	TRBJ1-2	-	TGTGCCAGCAGTTATACGCGGCCGCCTAACTATGGCTACACCTTC	CASSYTRPPNYGYTF
TRBV28	TRBD2	TRBJ2-3	-	TGTGCCAGCAGTTTAGGCGGGAGCCTGAATACGCAGTATTTT	CASSLGGSLNTQYF
TRBV10-3	-	TRBJ2-1	few	TGTGCCATCAGTGAGCGGGAGAGGGGCAATGAGCAGTTCTTC	CAISERERGNEQFF
TRBV7-2	-	TRBJ1-1	-	TGTGCCAGCAGCGCAATTCCCACTGAAGCTTTCTTT	CASSAIPTEAFF
TRBV29-1	-	TRBJ1-1	-	TGCAGCGTTGAAGTTGACCGGGGCACTGAAGCTTTCTTT	CSVEVDRGTEAFF
TRBV5-4	-	TRBJ2-2	-	TGTGCCAGCAGCTTGGATGGACTGACTCTCACCGGGGAGCTGTTTTTT	CASSLDGLTLTGELFF
TRBV7-2	-	TRBJ2-3	few	TGTGCCAGCAGCTTGTCGCGGGCAGATACGCAGTATTTT	CASSLSRADTQYF
TRBV12-3/TRBV12-4	-	TRBJ1-2	few	TGTGCCAGCAGTTGGGGTGTCGAAATCTACACCTTC	CASSWGVEIYTF
TRBV5-1	TRBD1	TRBJ2-3	many	TGCGCCAGCGCGACAGGGGGCACAGATACGCAGTATTTT	CASATGGTDTQYF
TRBV12-3/TRBV12-4	-	TRBJ1-6	few	TGTGCCAGCAGTTGGGGGAATTCACCCCTCCACTTT	CASSWGNSPLHF
TRBV5-5	-	TRBJ2-7	-	TGTGCCAGCAGCTTGGAAGTCTACGAGCAGTACTTC	CASSLEVYEQYF
TRBV5-4	-	TRBJ1-2	-	TGTGCCAGCAGCTTCAAGGGGGTCTATGGCTACACCTTC	CASSFKGVYGYTF
TRBV29-1	-	TRBJ1-5	many	TGCAGCGTCGAGGCGGGGGACGGGCAGCCCCAGCATTTT	CSVEAGDGQPQHF
TRBV28	-	TRBJ1-5	-	TGTGCCAGCAGCCTCCGTTATTTTGGAAGCAATCAGCCCCAGCATTTT	CASSLRYFGSNQPQHF
TRBV20-1	-	TRBJ2-4	-	TGCAGTGCTGCTGCAGTAGCCAAAAACATTCAGTACTTC	CSAAAVAKNIQYF
TRBV11-2	-	TRBJ2-7	-	TGTGCCAGCAGATCGGCTAGCTCTTCCTACGAGCAGTACTTC	CASRSASSSYEQYF
TRBV7-9	-	TRBJ2-1	-	TGTGCCAGCAGCTTAGGACTCGACCAAGACAATGAGCAGTTCTTC	CASSLGLDQDNEQFF
TRBV6-6	-	TRBJ2-7	-	TGTGCCAGCAGCCCCGATACCTACGAGCAGTACTTC	CASSPDTYEQYF
TRBV6-4	TRBD1	TRBJ1-3	-	TGTGCCAGCAGTGATGGGACAGGGGGTTACCGGTCTTCGGGAAACACCATATATTTT	CASSDGTGGYRSSGNTIYF
TRBV5-1	-	TRBJ2-2	many	TGCGCCAGCAGCCCGGACGAGATTGGGGCCGGGGAGCTGTTTTTT	CASSPDEIGAGELFF
TRBV30	-	TRBJ2-3	-	TGTGCCTGGACCCACGGCACAGATACGCAGTATTTT	CAWTHGTDTQYF
TRBV28	TRBD1	TRBJ1-2	-	TGTGCCAGCAGTAGGACAGGGTATGGCTACACCTTC	CASSRTGYGYTF
TRBV29-1	TRBD1	TRBJ2-3	-	TGCAGCGTTGGGACAGGGGGTTCGAATACGCAGTATTTT	CSVGTGGSNTQYF
TRBV28	-	TRBJ2-7	-	TGTGCCAGCAGTTTAGGCGGTGCGACCACCTACGAGCAGTACTTC	CASSLGGATTYEQYF
TRBV4-3	-	TRBJ1-1	-	TGCGCCAGCAGCCAAGACAGGATAAACACTGAAGCTTTCTTT	CASSQDRINTEAFF
TRBV12-3/TRBV12-4	TRBD1	TRBJ2-2	once	TGTGCCAGCGGTAGTTCGACAGGGACGGCCGGGGAGCTGTTTTTT	CASGSSTGTAGELFF
TRBV5-1	-	TRBJ2-2	-	TGCGCCAGCAGCCAGGACCCGTCAGACGCGAACACCGGGGAGCTGTTTTTT	CASSQDPSDANTGELFF
TRBV20-1	-	TRBJ1-1	few	TGCAGTGCTAGAGATCTACGTACTGAAGCTTTCTTT	CSARDLRTEAFF
TRBV7-3	-	TRBJ2-2	-	TGTGCCAGCACCGGGACGGGCCCCGGGGAGCTGTTTTTT	CASTGTGPGELFF
TRBV20-1	-	TRBJ1-5	-	TGCAGTGCTATACAGGGACCAAATCAGCCCCAGCATTTT	CSAIQGPNQPQHF
TRBV2	-	TRBJ2-1	-	TGTGCCAGCAGATTCGACAGTGGCCAGTACAATGAGCAGTTCTTC	CASRFDSGQYNEQFF
TRBV12-3/TRBV12-4	TRBD2	TRBJ2-1	few	TGTGCCAGCACTCTCGGACTAGCGGGAGTGGGTGAGCAGTTCTTC	CASTLGLAGVGEQFF
TRBV27	-	TRBJ2-3	-	TGTGCCAGCAGCCGCCGTGGCTTTAGCACAGATACGCAGTATTTT	CASSRRGFSTDTQYF
TRBV20-1	TRBD2	TRBJ2-1	-	TGCAGTGCCCTAGCGGGAAGCTACAATGAGCAGTTCTTC	CSALAGSYNEQFF
TRBV5-1	-	TRBJ2-6	many	TGCGCCAGCAGCGCAGGACCGACCGGTTCAGGGGCCAACGTCCTGACTTTC	CASSAGPTGSGANVLTF
TRBV28	TRBD2	TRBJ2-1	-	TGTGCCAGCAGTTTATTGCCTAGCGGATCGTACAATGAGCAGTTCTTC	CASSLLPSGSYNEQFF
TRBV6-2/TRBV6-3	-	TRBJ2-1	-	TGTGCCAGCAGTTATATGCCAGCAGCGGAGAAGAATGAGCAGTTCTTC	CASSYMPAAEKNEQFF